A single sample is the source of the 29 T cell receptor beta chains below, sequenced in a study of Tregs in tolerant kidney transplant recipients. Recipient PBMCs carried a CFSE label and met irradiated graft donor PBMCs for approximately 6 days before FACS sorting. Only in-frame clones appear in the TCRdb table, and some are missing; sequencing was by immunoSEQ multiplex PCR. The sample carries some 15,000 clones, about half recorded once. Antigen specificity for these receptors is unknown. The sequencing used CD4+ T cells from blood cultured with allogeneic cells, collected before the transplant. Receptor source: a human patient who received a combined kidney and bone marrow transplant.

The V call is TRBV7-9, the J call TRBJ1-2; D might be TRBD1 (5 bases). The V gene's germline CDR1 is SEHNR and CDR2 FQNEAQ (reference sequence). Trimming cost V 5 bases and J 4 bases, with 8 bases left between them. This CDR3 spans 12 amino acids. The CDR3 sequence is CASSDSIYGYTF. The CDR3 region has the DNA TGTGCCAGCAGCGACAGTATCTATGGCTACACCTTC.

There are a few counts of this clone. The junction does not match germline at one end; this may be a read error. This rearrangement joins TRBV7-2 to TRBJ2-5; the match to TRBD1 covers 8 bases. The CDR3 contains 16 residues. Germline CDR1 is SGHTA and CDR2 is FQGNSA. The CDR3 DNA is TGCGCCAGCAGCCAAGAGATAGGGACAGGAGAAGAGACCCAGTACTTC. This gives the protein CASSQEIGTGEETQYF. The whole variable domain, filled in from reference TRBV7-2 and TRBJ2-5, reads GAGVSQSPSNKVTEKGKDVELRCDPISGHTALYWYRQSLGQGLEFLIYFQGNSAPDKSGLPSDRFSAERTGGSVSTLTIQRTQQEDSAVYLCASSQEIGTGEETQYFGPGTRLLVL.

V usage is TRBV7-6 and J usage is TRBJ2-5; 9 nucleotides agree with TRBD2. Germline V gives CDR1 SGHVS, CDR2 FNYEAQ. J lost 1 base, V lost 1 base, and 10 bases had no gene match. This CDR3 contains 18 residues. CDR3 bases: TGTGCCAGCAGCTTAGTAGGGCGGAATAGCGGGGGCCAAGAGACCCAGTACTTC. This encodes CASSLVGRNSGGQETQYF.

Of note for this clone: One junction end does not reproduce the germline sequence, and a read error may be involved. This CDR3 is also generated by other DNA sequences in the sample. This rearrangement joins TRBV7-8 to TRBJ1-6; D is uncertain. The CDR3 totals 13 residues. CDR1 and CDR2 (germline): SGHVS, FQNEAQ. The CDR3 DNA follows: TGTGCCAGCAGCTTAGGAGGTAATTCCCCCCTCCACTTT. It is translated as CASSLGGNSPLHF.

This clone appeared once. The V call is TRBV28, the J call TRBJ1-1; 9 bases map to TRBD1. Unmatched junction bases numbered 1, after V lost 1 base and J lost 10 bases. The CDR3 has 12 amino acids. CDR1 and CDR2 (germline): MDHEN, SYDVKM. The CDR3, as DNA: TGTGCCAGCAGTTTATTGACAGGGGGAGCTTTCTTT. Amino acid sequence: CASSLLTGGAFF.

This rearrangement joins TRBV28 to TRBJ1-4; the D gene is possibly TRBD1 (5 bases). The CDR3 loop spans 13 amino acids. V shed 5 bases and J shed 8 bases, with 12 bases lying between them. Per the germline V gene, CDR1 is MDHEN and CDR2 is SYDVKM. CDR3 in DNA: TGTGCCAGCAGTCTATATGGGGCAGAAAAACTGTTTTTT. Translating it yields CASSLYGAEKLFF.

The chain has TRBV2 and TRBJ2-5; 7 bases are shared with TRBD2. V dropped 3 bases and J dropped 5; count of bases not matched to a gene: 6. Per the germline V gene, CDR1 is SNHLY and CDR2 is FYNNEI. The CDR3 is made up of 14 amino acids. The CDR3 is CASSDVPGGETQYF. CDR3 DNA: TGTGCCAGCAGTGACGTCCCCGGGGGGGAGACCCAGTACTTC.

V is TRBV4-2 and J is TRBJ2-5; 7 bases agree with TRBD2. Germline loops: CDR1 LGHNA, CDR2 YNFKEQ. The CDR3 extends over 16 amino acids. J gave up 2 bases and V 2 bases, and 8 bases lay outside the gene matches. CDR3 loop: CASSQPGRTSQETQYF. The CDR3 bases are TGTGCCAGCAGCCAACCCGGCCGGACTAGTCAAGAGACCCAGTACTTC.

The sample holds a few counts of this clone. CDR3 residues: CASSFPGGSYEQYF. CDR3 in DNA: TGTGCCAGCAGCTTCCCAGGGGGATCCTACGAGCAGTACTTC. The chain links TRBV4-2 to TRBJ2-7; 7 bases are a match to TRBD1. V trimming: 5 bases; J trimming: 1 base; junction bases outside the gene matches: 5. CDR3 length: 14 residues. CDR1 and CDR2 (germline): LGHNA, YNFKEQ.

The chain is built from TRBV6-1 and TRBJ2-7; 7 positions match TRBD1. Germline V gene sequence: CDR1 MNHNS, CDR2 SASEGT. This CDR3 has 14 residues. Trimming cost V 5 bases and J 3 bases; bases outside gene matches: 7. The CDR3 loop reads CASSLEGGYYEQYF. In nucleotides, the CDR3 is TGTGCCAGCAGTTTGGAAGGGGGCTACTACGAGCAGTACTTC.

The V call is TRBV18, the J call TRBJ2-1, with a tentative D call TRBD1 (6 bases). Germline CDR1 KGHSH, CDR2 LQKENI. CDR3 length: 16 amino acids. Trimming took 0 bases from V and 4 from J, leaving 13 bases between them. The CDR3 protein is CASSPPTGNGYNEQFF. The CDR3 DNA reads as TGTGCCAGCTCACCACCTACAGGGAATGGATACAATGAGCAGTTCTTC.

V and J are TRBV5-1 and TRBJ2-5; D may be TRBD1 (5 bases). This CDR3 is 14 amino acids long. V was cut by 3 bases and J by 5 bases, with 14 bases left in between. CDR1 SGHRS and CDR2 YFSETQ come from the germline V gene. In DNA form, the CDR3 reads TGCGCCAGCAGCTCGCAGGGTATTCAGGAGACCCAGTACTTC. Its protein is CASSSQGIQETQYF.

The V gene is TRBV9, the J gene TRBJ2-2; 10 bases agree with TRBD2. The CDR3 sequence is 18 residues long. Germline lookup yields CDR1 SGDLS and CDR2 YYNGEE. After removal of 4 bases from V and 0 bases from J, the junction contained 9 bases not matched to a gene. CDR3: CASSLLAGVFANTGELFF. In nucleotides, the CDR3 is TGTGCCAGCAGCTTGCTAGCGGGGGTTTTCGCGAACACCGGGGAGCTGTTTTTT.

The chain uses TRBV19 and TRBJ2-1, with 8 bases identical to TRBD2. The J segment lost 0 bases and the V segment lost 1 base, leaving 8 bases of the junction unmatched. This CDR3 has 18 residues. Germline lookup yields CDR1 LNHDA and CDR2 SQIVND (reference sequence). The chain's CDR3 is CASSIVGSGKFSYNEQFF. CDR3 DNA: TGTGCCAGTAGTATAGTTGGTAGCGGGAAATTCTCCTACAATGAGCAGTTCTTC.

The CDR3 spells CASSLTGGVGNEQFF. The CDR3 DNA is TGCGCCAGCAGCTTGACAGGGGGGGTTGGCAATGAGCAGTTCTTC. The chain recombines TRBV5-1 with TRBJ2-1; D may be TRBD1 (8 bases). V lost 1 base and J lost 6, with 14 bases in between. Germline assignment: CDR1 SGHRS and CDR2 YFSETQ. This CDR3 comprises 15 residues.

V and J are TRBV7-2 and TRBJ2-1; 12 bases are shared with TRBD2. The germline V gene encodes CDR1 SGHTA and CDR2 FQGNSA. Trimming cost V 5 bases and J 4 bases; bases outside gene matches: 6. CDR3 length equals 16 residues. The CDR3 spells CASSLRTSGIYNEQFF. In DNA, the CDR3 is TGTGCCAGCAGCCTACGGACTAGCGGGATTTACAATGAGCAGTTCTTC.

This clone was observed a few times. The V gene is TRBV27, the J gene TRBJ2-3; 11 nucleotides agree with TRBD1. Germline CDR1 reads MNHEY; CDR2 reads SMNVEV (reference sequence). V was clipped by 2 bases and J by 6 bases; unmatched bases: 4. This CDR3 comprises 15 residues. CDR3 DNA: TGTGCCAGCAGTTTAGAGGACAGGGGGCCGGATACGCAGTATTTT. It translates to CASSLEDRGPDTQYF.

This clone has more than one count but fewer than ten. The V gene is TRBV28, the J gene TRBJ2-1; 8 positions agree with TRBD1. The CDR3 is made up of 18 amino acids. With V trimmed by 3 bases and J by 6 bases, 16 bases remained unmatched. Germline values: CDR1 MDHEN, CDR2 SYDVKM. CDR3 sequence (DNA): TGTGCCAGCAGTTTGCCGTCCGTCCCGACAGGGGATTCCAATGAGCAGTTCTTC. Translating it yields CASSLPSVPTGDSNEQFF.

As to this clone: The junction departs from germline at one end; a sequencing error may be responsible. CDR3 DNA sequence: TGTGCCAGCAGTTACTTCGGGACAGCCCCCATTTTC. Translated, it gives CASSYFGTAPIF. The rearrangement uses TRBV6-6 and TRBJ1-2; TRBD1 matches at 7 bases. Germline V CDR1 and CDR2: MNHNY, SVGAGI (reference sequence). The CDR3 is 12 residues long.

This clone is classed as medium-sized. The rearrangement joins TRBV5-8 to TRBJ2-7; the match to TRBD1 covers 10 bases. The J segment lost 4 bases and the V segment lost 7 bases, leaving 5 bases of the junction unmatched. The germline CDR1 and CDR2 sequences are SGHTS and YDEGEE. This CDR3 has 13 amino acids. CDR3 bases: TGTGCCAGCGGGTGGACAGGGGGGTACGAGCAGTACTTC. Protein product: CASGWTGGYEQYF. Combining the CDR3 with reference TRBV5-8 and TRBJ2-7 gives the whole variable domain EAGVTQSPTHLIKTRGQQATLRCSPISGHTSVYWYQQALGLGLQFLLWYDEGEERNRGNFPPRFSGRQFPNYSSELNVNALELEDSALYLCASGWTGGYEQYFGPGTRLTVT.

CDR3 sequence reads: CASSQNRGDEQFF. The CDR3 DNA is TGTGCCAGCAGCCAAAACAGGGGCGATGAGCAGTTCTTC. The chain employs TRBV7-9 and TRBJ2-1; 7 bases map to TRBD1. CDR3 size: 13 residues. The germline V gene has CDR1 SEHNR and CDR2 FQNEAQ (reference sequence). After removal of 5 bases from V and 8 bases from J, the junction contained 6 bases not matched to a gene.

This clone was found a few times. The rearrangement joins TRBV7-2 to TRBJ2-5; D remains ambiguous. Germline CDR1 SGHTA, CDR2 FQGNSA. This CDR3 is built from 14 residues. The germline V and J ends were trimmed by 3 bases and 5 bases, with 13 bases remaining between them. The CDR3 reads CASSFPLLSETQYF. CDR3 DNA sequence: TGTGCCAGCAGCTTCCCCCTTTTGTCCGAGACCCAGTACTTC.

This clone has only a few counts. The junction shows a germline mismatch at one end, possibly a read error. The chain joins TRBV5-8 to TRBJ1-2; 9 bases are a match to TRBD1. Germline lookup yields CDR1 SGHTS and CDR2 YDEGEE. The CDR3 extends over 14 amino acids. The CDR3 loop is CASSPSRDRVGYTF. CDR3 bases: TGCGCCAGCAGCCCCAGCAGGGACAGGGTTGGCTACACCTTC.

CDR3 residues: CASRTGTISAYGYTF. The CDR3 coding sequence is TGTGCCAGTAGGACCGGGACAATATCCGCCTATGGCTACACCTTC. The chain links TRBV19 to TRBJ1-2; TRBD1 is a possible D gene (6 bases). Trimming took 6 bases from V and 4 from J, leaving 18 bases between them. The germline gives CDR1 LNHDA, CDR2 SQIVND (reference sequence). This CDR3 has 15 residues.

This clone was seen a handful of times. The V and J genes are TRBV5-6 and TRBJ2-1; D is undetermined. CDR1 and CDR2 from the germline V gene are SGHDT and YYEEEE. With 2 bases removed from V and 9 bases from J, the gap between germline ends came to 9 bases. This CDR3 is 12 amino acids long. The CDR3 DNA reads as TGTGCCAGCAGCTTCGGTCTACCTGAGCAGTTCTTC. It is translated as CASSFGLPEQFF.

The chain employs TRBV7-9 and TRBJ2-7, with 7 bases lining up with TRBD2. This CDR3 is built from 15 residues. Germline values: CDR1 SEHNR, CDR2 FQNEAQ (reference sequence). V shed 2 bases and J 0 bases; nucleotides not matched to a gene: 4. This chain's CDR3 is CASSLLRGSSYEQYF. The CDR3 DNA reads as TGTGCCAGCAGCTTATTGCGCGGGAGCTCCTACGAGCAGTACTTC.

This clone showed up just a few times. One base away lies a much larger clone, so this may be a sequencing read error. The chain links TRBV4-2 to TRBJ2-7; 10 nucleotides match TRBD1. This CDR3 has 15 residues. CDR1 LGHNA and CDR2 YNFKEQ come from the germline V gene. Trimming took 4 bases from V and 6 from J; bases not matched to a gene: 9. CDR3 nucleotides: TGTGCCAGCAGCCCCGGGACAGGGGAAGTTGCCGAGCAGTACTTC. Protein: CASSPGTGEVAEQYF.

The DNA of the CDR3 is TGCGCCAGCAGCCAAGATACCTACCCCTTTAGCGGGAGCATCTACAATGAGCAGTTCTTC. This codes for CASSQDTYPFSGSIYNEQFF. The gene calls are TRBV4-1 and TRBJ2-1, with TRBD2 identical over 9 bases. Per germline, CDR1 MGHRA and CDR2 YSYEKL. With 0 bases clipped from V and 3 bases from J, the junction kept 15 bases outside the gene matches. This CDR3 region has 20 residues.

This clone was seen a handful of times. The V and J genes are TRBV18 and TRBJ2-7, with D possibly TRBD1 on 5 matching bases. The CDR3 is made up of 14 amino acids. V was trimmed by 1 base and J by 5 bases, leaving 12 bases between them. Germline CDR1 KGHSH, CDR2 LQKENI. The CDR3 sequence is CASSPQAGKNEQYF. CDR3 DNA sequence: TGTGCCAGCTCACCACAGGCAGGGAAGAACGAGCAGTACTTC.